A single T cell receptor beta chain is shown here with its context. This specimen comes from a study of blood T cell repertoires in COVID-19. V shed 6 bases and J 3 bases; nucleotides not matched to a gene: 1. Germline V gene data show CDR1 as LNHDA and CDR2 as SQIVND (reference sequence). This CDR3 contains 12 residues. Data came from immunoSEQ multiplex PCR; TCRdb stores just in-frame clones and leaves some out. This sample has approximately 300,000 clones, with 85% to 90% found just once. Material: PBMCs or T cells enriched from blood (not recorded which). This sequence was found in a woman younger than 35 who had recovered from COVID-19. The V gene is TRBV19, the J gene TRBJ1-1, with 7 bases that match TRBD1. In DNA, the CDR3 is TGTGCCAGTAGAGACAGGGACACTGAAGCTTTCTTT. This sequence encodes CASRDRDTEAFF. Using reference TRBV19 and TRBJ1-1 for the parts outside the CDR3, the full variable domain is DGGITQSPKYLFRKEGQNVTLSCEQNLNHDAMYWYRQDPGQGLRLIYYSQIVNDFQKGDIAEGYSVSREKKESFPLTVTSAQKNPTAFYLCASRDRDTEAFFGQGTRLTVV.